This TCR beta chain was sequenced for a study of T cell responses to AZD1222 COVID-19 vaccine. The study's findings and limits: The donor cohort was predominantly white British with a female majority, and clonal diversity may have been underestimated. Spike-wide vaccine-associated CD4 TCRs dominated at 160-218 and 743-854.

About this clone: What it binds is unknown.

Sequenced by immunoSEQ multiplex PCR; TCRdb stores in-frame clones only, minus some. This table holds 150,000 to 200,000 clones, more than 75% found once. This CDR3 spans 16 amino acids. Trimming took 4 bases from V and 7 from J, leaving 17 bases between them. Germline CDR1 SGHTA, CDR2 FQGNSA. The sequencing used peripheral blood, collected on day 0 of MenACWY control vaccination. This chain uses TRBV7-2 with TRBJ1-6; D is perhaps TRBD1 (5 bases). The clonotype was recovered from an adult in good health. As DNA, the CDR3 is TGTGCCAGCAGCTCAGGCATAGTAAGGGGCAATTCACCCCTCCACTTT. Its protein product is CASSSGIVRGNSPLHF.